Shown below are 13 T cell receptor beta chains from a single sample sequenced in a study of blood T cells in healthy people across ages. A second PCR, run for roughly 7 to 11 cycles, used a sample-barcoded 5' primer plus a J-beta primer mix. TCRdb recomputed calls from the 5' RACE reads with MiXCR, one row per CDR3 protein. The top ten clones hold roughly a tenth of a sample with roughly 700,000 distinct CDR3 sequences, just under 25% of them seen once. These same records also appear under a second study, on T cells of mothers and their children.

Sequencing used blood. The source of these receptors is a boy aged 5-17 years in good health.

This clonotype was picked up a small number of times. The V and J genes are TRBV29-1 and TRBJ2-2, with unresolved D. The CDR3 is 13 residues long. Deletions cut 4 bases from V and 4 bases from J, with 10 bases between. CDR1 SQVTM and CDR2 ANQGSEA come from the germline V gene. The CDR3 here is CSVGKRSTGELFF. CDR3 coding DNA: TGCAGCGTTGGGAAGAGATCCACCGGGGAGCTGTTTTTT.

In its sample, this clonotype was seen a few times. This chain joins TRBV10-3 and TRBJ2-5; D gene uncertain. Judging by the DNA end, TRBJ2-1 fits better; the J call may be wrong. The CDR3 runs 13 residues. The germline CDR1 and CDR2 sequences are ENHRY and SYGVKD. The chain's CDR3 is CAISAELNNEQFF. The CDR3 DNA reads as TGTGCCATCAGTGCCGAACTAAACAATGAGCAGTTCTTC.

In this sample, this clonotype turned up a few times. This sequence joins TRBV12-3 or TRBV12-4 and TRBJ2-4, with D perhaps TRBD1 (6 bases). The CDR3 spans 16 residues. Trimming left V 7 bases short and J 3 bases short, with 19 bases between. DNA of the CDR3: TGTGCCAGCACCACCGCAGGGGTGGATGGCAAAAACATTCAGTACTTC. It specifies CASTTAGVDGKNIQYF.

This clonotype has only a few counts. The rearrangement uses TRBV7-2 and TRBJ2-7; D is possibly TRBD2 (6 bases). With 1 base removed from V and 2 bases from J, the gap between germline ends came to 15 bases. This CDR3 comprises 16 residues. Germline CDR1 reads SGHTA; CDR2 reads FQGNSA. CDR3 protein: CASSLVMQRVTYEQYF. The DNA for the CDR3 is TGTGCCAGCAGCTTAGTGATGCAGCGGGTTACCTACGAGCAGTACTTC. Using reference TRBV7-2 and TRBJ2-7 for the parts outside the CDR3, the full variable domain is GAGVSQSPSNKVTEKGKDVELRCDPISGHTALYWYRQSLGQGLEFLIYFQGNSAPDKSGLPSDRFSAERTGGSVSTLTIQRTQQEDSAVYLCASSLVMQRVTYEQYFGPGTRLTVT.

The rearrangement uses TRBV5-4 and TRBJ2-7; no reliable D call. V shed 1 base and J shed 2 bases, with 10 bases lying between them. Germline V gene lookup returns CDR1 SGHNT and CDR2 YYREEE (reference sequence). The CDR3 extends over 14 amino acids. The CDR3 here is CASSLLGSPYEQYF. CDR3 bases: TGTGCCAGCAGCTTGTTGGGCAGCCCCTACGAGCAGTACTTC.

V gene TRBV20-1 combines with J gene TRBJ2-3; D unclear. Trimming left V 5 bases short and J 5 bases short, with 17 bases between. CDR1 DFQATT and CDR2 SNEGSKA come from the germline V gene (reference sequence). This CDR3 region has 14 residues. CDR3 in amino acids: CSAALDGTRDTQYF. The CDR3 DNA sequence: TGCAGTGCTGCCCTGGACGGTACGAGAGATACGCAGTATTTT.

This clonotype was recorded a few times. V is TRBV12-3 or TRBV12-4 and J is TRBJ1-1; tentatively, D is TRBD1 (5 bases). There are 14 residues in the CDR3. V was shortened by 3 bases and J by 1 base, with 9 bases between the two germline ends. The CDR3 DNA follows: TGTGCCAGCAGTTTTCAGGGAGGGAACACTGAAGCTTTCTTT. Amino acids: CASSFQGGNTEAFF.

The V and J genes are TRBV9 and TRBJ2-1; D ambiguous. The CDR3 covers 17 residues. The germline V gene encodes CDR1 SGDLS and CDR2 YYNGEE. The V end lost 0 bases, the J end lost 0 bases, and 13 bases lay between the germline ends. In nucleotides, the CDR3 is TGTGCCAGCAGCGTAGACGACTTCTATAGCTCCTACAATGAGCAGTTCTTC. This codes for CASSVDDFYSSYNEQFF. Complete variable domain (other parts from reference TRBV9 and TRBJ2-1): DSGVTQTPKHLITATGQRVTLRCSPRSGDLSVYWYQQSLDQGLQFLIQYYNGEERAKGNILERFSAQQFPDLHSELNLSSLELGDSALYFCASSVDDFYSSYNEQFFGPGTRLTVL.

This chain joins TRBV7-2 and TRBJ2-7; 8 bases align to TRBD1. The length of the CDR3 is 17 residues. Unmatched junction bases numbered 11, after V lost 0 bases and J lost 4 bases. The V gene's germline CDR1 is SGHTA and CDR2 FQGNSA. The CDR3 region has the DNA TGTGCCAGCAGCTTAGCGCGTGTAAAGGACAGGGAGTACGAGCAGTACTTC. It codes for CASSLARVKDREYEQYF.

In this sample, this clonotype turned up a few times. The rearrangement joins TRBV2 to TRBJ2-2; 8 bases fit TRBD1. The CDR3 contains 15 residues. Trimming cost V 5 bases and J 0 bases; bases outside gene matches: 2. Germline-derived CDR1 and CDR2 are SNHLY and FYNNEI. The CDR3 here is CASSSDRANTGELFF. CDR3 sequence (DNA): TGTGCCAGCAGTTCGGACAGGGCGAACACCGGGGAGCTGTTTTTT.

This clonotype was counted a few times. The rearrangement uses TRBV12-3 or TRBV12-4 and TRBJ2-7; D may be TRBD1 (5 bases). The CDR3 loop spans 11 amino acids. Between the trimmed V and J ends, which lost 4 bases and 10 bases, there was a span of 11 bases. The CDR3 here is CASSSRVRQYF. In DNA form, the CDR3 reads TGTGCCAGCAGTTCCAGGGTTCGACAGTACTTC.

The chain is built from TRBV10-3 and TRBJ2-5; TRBD2 agrees at 9 bases. The J call may be mistaken, given a closer DNA end match to TRBJ2-7. In germline, CDR1 is ENHRY, CDR2 SYGVKD. This CDR3 has 17 amino acids. The CDR3 DNA is TGTGCCATCAGTGACCCTCGAGGGCTAGCGGGATCCTACGAGCAGTACTTC. This encodes CAISDPRGLAGSYEQYF.

This sequence joins TRBV5-1 and TRBJ1-2, with D tentatively TRBD1 (6 bases). Trimming pared 4 bases from V and 6 bases from J, leaving 22 bases between. The CDR3 has 16 residues. Germline assignment: CDR1 SGHRS and CDR2 YFSETQ. The CDR3 protein is CASSPDPDSPINGYTF. In DNA form, the CDR3 reads TGCGCCAGCAGCCCCGACCCGGACAGCCCGATTAATGGCTACACCTTC.